This T cell receptor beta chain comes out of a study of memory B cells and T cells in multiple sclerosis. The data were produced by immunoSEQ multiplex PCR, yet TCRdb's version contains in-frame clones alone and is incomplete. Here the sample spans 30,000 or so clones, about 83% being singletons. CFSE-dim autoproliferating and CFSE-high non-proliferating T cells from unstimulated culture were sequenced separately. 40 million to 50 million CFSE-labeled PBMCs were cultured six to seven days unstimulated, then replicate wells were pooled. CFSE at approximately 0.5 uM labeled the PBMCs, which were then cultured unstimulated. The study's findings and limits: Shared clonotype counts depended on differing compartment clone-set sizes and were normalized.

Comment on this clone: Its antigen is as yet unknown.

This CDR3 comprises 12 residues. Trimming left V 7 bases short and J 7 bases short, with 11 bases between. In germline, CDR1 is MNHNY, CDR2 SVGAGI (reference sequence). The TCR sequence derives from a human donor with multiple sclerosis. The V gene is TRBV6-6, the J gene TRBJ1-5; tentatively, D is TRBD1 (6 bases). The sequencing input was PBMCs from blood kept in culture. The CDR3 DNA sequence: TGTGCCAGCACCTTAGGGACACAGCCCCAGCATTTT. Translation: CASTLGTQPQHF.